What follows describes a single TCR beta chain. Blood CD8+ and CD4+ T cells underwent high-throughput TCR beta sequencing. Those who served as multiple sclerosis controls were treatment-naive patients with stable or active relapsing-remitting disease. The CD8+ and CD4+ T cells were negatively isolated, with the TEMRA cells enriched by FACS. This record belongs to a study of CD8 T cells in Susac syndrome. The length of the CDR3 is 12 residues. The germline gives CDR1 SQVTM, CDR2 ANQGSEA. V lost 3 bases, J lost 6 bases, and 2 bases stayed unmatched. When the RNA was reverse transcribed, random hexamers were used with an input of roughly 0.45 to 1 ug. Amplification of TCR beta CDR3 across 54 Vbeta and 13 Jbeta was performed with immunoSEQ multiplex PCR. TCRdb ran MiXCR on the immunoSEQ multiplex PCR reads and lists one entry per CDR3 protein. This sample has under 550,000 distinct CDR3 sequences; around 83% occur once, and the top ten carry approximately 0.11%.

This chain joins TRBV29-1 and TRBJ1-1; 9 nucleotides match TRBD1. Sequencing input: CD8+ T cells from PBMCs. The sequence was collected from a human donor with multiple sclerosis. The CDR3 DNA reads as TGCAGCGTTGACCGACAGGGGGCTGAAGCTTTCTTT. Amino acid sequence: CSVDRQGAEAFF.